This T cell receptor (beta chain) originates from a study of preoperative IRX-2 immunotherapy in early breast cancer. The ends were cut back, 5 bases at V and 2 bases at J, with 15 bases in the middle. The germline gives CDR1 LNHDA, CDR2 SQIVND (reference sequence). The CDR3 extends over 15 amino acids. This clone has only a few counts. Treatment here: preoperative locoregional IRX-2 cytokine immunotherapy. Samples came from a phase Ib trial of preoperative locoregional IRX-2 cytokine immunotherapy. Some clones are missing from TCRdb's copy, which holds only in-frame ones; the method was immunoSEQ multiplex PCR. The sample has 90,000 to 100,000 clones, roughly 90% seen once.

The sequence derives from a human donor with breast cancer. The starting material was tumor tissue, obtained after IRX-2 immunotherapy. The chain is built from TRBV19 and TRBJ1-2; D ambiguous. The CDR3 loop reads CASSFRTESNYGYTF. The CDR3 DNA is TGTGCCAGTAGTTTCCGGACGGAATCCAACTATGGCTACACCTTC.